The text below deals with one T cell receptor beta chain. The table came from immunoSEQ multiplex PCR; TCRdb's copy has only in-frame clones and leaves some out. The data hold some 180,000 clones, with 75% to 90% observed a single time. All recovered Cohort 3 donors got two negative PCRs, got clearance, or saw symptom resolution. The germline gives CDR1 MNHEY, CDR2 SMNVEV (reference sequence). The CDR3 consists of 13 residues. Trimming removed 3 bases from V and 4 bases from J, with 9 bases in between. These data belong to a study of blood T cell repertoires in COVID-19. Study-level background: The study drew acute and convalescent COVID-19 samples from the United States, Italy and Spain.

The V gene is TRBV27, the J gene TRBJ1-2; D is unresolved. Sequences were obtained from PBMCs or T cells enriched from blood (not recorded which). The sequence came from a man aged 40-49 years who had recovered from COVID-19. CDR3 in DNA: TGTGCCAGCAGTTTGATGGCCCCCTATGGCTACACCTTC. Encoded protein: CASSLMAPYGYTF.